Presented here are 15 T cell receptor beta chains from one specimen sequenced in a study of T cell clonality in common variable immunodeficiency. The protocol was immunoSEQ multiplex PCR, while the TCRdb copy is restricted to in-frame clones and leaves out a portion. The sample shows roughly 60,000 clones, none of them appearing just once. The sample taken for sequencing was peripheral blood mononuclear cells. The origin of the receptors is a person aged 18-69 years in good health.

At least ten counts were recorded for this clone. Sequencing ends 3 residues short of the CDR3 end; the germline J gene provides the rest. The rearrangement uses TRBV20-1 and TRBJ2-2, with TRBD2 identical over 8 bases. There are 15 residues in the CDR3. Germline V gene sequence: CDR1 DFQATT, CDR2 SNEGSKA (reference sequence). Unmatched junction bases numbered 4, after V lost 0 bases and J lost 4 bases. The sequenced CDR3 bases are TGCAGTGCTAGAGATTTAGCGGGATTCACCGGGGAG. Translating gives CSARDLAGFTGE. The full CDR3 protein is CSARDLAGFTGELFF.

The CDR3 sequence is CASSQSGQNNQPQHF. The part of the CDR3 DNA that was read is TGTGCCAGCAGCCAATCGGGACAGAACAATCAGCCC. This sequence joins TRBV16 and TRBJ1-5; TRBD1 agrees at 7 bases. The CDR3 is cut off 3 residues early in the read; its end comes from the germline J gene. Trimming took 0 bases from V and 3 from J; bases not matched to a gene: 2. CDR1 is KGHSY and CDR2 is FQNENV in the germline V gene. The CDR3 consists of 15 residues. The full variable domain, its missing parts supplied by reference TRBV16 and TRBJ1-5, is GEEVAQTPKHLVRGEGQKAKLYCAPIKGHSYVFWYQQVLKNEFKFLISFQNENVFDETGMPKERFSAKCLPNSPCSLEIQATKLEDSAVYFCASSQSGQNNQPQHFGDGTRLSIL.

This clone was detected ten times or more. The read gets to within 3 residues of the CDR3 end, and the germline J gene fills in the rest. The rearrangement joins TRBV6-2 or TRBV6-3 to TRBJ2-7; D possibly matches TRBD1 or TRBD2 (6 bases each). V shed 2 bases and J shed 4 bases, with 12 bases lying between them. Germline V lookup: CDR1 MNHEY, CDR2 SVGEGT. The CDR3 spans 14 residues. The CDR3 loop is CASSYGGAGYEQYF. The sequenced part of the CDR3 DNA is TGTGCCAGCAGTTACGGGGGCGCGGGATACGAG.

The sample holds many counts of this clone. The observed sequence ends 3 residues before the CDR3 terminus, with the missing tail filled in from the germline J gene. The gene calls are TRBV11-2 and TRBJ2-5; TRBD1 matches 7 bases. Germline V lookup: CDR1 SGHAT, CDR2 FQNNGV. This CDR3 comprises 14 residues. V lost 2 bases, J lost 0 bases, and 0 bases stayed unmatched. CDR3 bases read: TGTGCCAGCAGCTTAACAGGGGACCAAGAGACC. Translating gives CASSLTGDQET. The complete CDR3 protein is CASSLTGDQETQYF.

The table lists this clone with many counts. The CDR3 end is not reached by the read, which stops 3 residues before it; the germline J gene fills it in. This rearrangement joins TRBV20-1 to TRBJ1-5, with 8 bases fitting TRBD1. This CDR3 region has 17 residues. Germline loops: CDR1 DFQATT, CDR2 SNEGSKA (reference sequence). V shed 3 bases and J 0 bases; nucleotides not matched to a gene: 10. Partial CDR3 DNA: TGCAGTGCTAGTGTTCCGACAGGGGCCAGTAGCAATCAGCCC. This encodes CSASVPTGASSNQP. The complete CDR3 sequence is CSASVPTGASSNQPQHF.

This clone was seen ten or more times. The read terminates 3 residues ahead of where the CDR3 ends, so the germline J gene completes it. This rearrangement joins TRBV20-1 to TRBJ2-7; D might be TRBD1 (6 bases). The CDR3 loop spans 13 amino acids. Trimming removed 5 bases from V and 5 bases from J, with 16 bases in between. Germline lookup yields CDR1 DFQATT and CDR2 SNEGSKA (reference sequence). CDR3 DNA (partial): TGCAGTGCTGGACAGAGATCAAGGAACGAG. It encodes CSAGQRSRNE. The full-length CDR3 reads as CSAGQRSRNEQYF.

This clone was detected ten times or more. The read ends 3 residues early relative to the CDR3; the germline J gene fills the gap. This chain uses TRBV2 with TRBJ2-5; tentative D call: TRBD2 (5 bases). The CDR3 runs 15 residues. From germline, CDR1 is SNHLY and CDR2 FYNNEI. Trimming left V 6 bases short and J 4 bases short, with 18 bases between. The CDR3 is CASSRERDRGETQYF. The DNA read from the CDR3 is TGTGCCAGCAGCCGCGAACGAGATCGGGGAGAGACC.

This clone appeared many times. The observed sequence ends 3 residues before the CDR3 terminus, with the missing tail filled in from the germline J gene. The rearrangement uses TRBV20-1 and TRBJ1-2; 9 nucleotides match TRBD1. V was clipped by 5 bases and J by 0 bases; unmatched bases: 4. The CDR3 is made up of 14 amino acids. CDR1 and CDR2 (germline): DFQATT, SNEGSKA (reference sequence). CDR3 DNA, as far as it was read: TGCAGTGCTGGCGGACAGGGGACTAACTATGGC. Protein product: CSAGGQGTNYG. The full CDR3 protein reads CSAGGQGTNYGYTF.

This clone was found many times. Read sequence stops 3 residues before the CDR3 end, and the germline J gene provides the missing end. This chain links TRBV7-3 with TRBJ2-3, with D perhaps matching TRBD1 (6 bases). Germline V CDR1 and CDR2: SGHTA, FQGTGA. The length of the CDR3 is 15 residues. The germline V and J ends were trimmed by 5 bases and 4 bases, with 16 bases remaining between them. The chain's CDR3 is CASSPKSSGADTQYF. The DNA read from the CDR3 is TGTGCCAGCAGCCCCAAAAGCTCAGGGGCAGATACG.

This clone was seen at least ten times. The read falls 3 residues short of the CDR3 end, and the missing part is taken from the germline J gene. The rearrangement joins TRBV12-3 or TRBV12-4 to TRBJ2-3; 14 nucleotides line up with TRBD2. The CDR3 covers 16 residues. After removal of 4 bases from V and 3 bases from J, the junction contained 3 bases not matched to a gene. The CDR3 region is CASSWTSGGRTDTQYF. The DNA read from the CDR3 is TGTGCCAGCAGTTGGACTAGCGGGGGGAGGACAGATACG.

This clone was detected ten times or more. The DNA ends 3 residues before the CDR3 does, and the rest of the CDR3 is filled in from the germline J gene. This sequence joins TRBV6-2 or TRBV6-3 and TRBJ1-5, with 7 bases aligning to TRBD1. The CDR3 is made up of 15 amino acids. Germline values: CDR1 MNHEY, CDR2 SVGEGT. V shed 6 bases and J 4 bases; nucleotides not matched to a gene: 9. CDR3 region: CASSPDRDRNQPQHF. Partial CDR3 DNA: TGTGCCAGCAGCCCAGACAGGGATAGAAATCAGCCC.

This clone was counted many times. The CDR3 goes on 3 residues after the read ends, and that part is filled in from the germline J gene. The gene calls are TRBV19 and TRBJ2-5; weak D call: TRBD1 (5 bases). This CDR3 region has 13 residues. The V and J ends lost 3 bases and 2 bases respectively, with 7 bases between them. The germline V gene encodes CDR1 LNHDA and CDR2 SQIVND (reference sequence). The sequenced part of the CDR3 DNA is TGTGCCAGTAGTATGGGGCGGCAAGAGACC. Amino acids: CASSMGRQET. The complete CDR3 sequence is CASSMGRQETQYF. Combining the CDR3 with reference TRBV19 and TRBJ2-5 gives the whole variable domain DGGITQSPKYLFRKEGQNVTLSCEQNLNHDAMYWYRQDPGQGLRLIYYSQIVNDFQKGDIAEGYSVSREKKESFPLTVTSAQKNPTAFYLCASSMGRQETQYFGPGTRLLVL.

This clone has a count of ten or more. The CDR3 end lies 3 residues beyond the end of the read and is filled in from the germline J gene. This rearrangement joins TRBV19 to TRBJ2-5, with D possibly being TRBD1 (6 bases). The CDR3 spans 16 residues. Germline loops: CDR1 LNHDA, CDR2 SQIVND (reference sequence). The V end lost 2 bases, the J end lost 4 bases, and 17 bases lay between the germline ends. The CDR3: CASSISGGVGRETQYF. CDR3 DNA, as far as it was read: TGTGCCAGTAGTATATCTGGGGGCGTGGGGCGAGAGACC. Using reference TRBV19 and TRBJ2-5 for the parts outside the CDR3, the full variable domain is DGGITQSPKYLFRKEGQNVTLSCEQNLNHDAMYWYRQDPGQGLRLIYYSQIVNDFQKGDIAEGYSVSREKKESFPLTVTSAQKNPTAFYLCASSISGGVGRETQYFGPGTRLLVL.

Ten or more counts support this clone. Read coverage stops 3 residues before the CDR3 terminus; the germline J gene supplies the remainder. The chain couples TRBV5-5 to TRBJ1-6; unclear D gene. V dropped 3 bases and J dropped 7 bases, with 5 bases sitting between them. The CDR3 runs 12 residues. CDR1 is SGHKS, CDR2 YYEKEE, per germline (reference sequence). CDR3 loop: CASSSQNSPLHF. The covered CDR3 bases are TGTGCCAGCAGCTCCCAGAATTCACCC. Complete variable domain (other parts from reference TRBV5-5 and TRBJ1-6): DAGVTQSPTHLIKTRGQQVTLRCSPISGHKSVSWYQQVLGQGPQFIFQYYEKEERGRGNFPDRFSARQFPNYSSELNVNALLLGDSALYLCASSSQNSPLHFGNGTRLTVT.

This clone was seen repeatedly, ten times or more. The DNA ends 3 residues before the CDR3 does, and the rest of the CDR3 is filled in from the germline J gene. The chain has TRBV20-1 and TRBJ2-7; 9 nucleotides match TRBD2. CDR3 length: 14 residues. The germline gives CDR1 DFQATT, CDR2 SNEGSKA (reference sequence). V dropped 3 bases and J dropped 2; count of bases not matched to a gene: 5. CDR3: CSASRTSEAYEQYF. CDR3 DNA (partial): TGCAGTGCTAGCAGGACTAGCGAGGCCTACGAG.